The present T cell receptor (beta chain) was sequenced within a study of blood T cell repertoires in COVID-19. Study overall: Samples came from the United States, Italy and Spain, spanning acute and convalescent COVID-19.

This study enrolled people aged roughly 18 to 89 from around 25 US geographic areas. Donors of Cohort 3 who recovered were those that had two negative PCRs, clearance, or symptom resolution. Authors' analysis steps: Quantification of nucleated cells was approximated via reference gene primer amplification. Generated by immunoSEQ multiplex PCR, the TCRdb table keeps only in-frame clones and is missing some. V, J and clone size are those of that table, while D and trimming were read from the DNA. The profile shows over 200,000 clones, about nine tenths of them singletons. The V end was cut by 7 bases, the J end by 5 bases, with 14 bases between. This CDR3 has 13 residues. Germline CDR1 and CDR2: SNHLY and FYNNEI.

The chain has TRBV2 and TRBJ1-2, with no clear D. Sequences were obtained from PBMCs or T cells enriched from blood (not recorded which). The receptor was isolated from a man younger than 30 who had recovered from COVID-19. The CDR3 nucleotides are TGTGCCAGCACTGTCGCTCAGATATATGGCTACACCTTC. Translation gives CASTVAQIYGYTF.